Each of the 22 T cell receptor beta chains below was sequenced from the same sample in a study of T-cell reconstitution after alpha-beta-depleted transplantation in children. Preparation of the TCRbeta library used unique molecular identifiers. Each CDR3 protein is one row after TCRdb ran MiXCR on the PCR reads. This repertoire shows approximately 340,000 distinct CDR3 sequences, about 9.4% found once; its top ten account for 2.4%. The sequenced sample was PBMCs from the stem cell graft donor, obtained from the stem cell graft. The receptor set was obtained from a human donor who donated a stem cell graft to a child with acute lymphoblastic leukemia.

This clonotype was detected only a few times. The rearrangement uses TRBV5-1 and TRBJ2-2; D gene uncertain. CDR3 length equals 15 residues. Germline V gives CDR1 SGHRS, CDR2 YFSETQ. Trimming shortened V by 3 bases and J by 7 bases, and 16 bases separated the two germline ends. The CDR3 nucleotides are TGCGCCAGCAGCTCCCTCCGGCAGGATGTCGGGGAGCTGTTTTTT. Protein: CASSSLRQDVGELFF.

The chain links TRBV4-1 to TRBJ1-1; TRBD1 agrees at 9 bases. After removal of 2 bases from V and 0 bases from J, the junction contained 4 bases not matched to a gene. The CDR3 consists of 16 residues. CDR1 is MGHRA, CDR2 YSYEKL, per germline. The CDR3 spells CASSQSQGALNTEAFF. In DNA form, the CDR3 reads TGCGCCAGCAGCCAATCACAGGGGGCCCTGAACACTGAAGCTTTCTTT.

This clonotype appeared many times. The chain recombines TRBV5-1 with TRBJ2-2; D gene unclear. Trimming removed 2 bases at V and 3 bases at J, with 8 bases between. Germline V gene data show CDR1 as SGHRS and CDR2 as YFSETQ. This CDR3 region has 14 residues. The CDR3 region is CASSFPRDTGELFF. The CDR3 DNA reads TGCGCCAGCAGCTTCCCTCGGGACACCGGGGAGCTGTTTTTT.

The chain is built from TRBV5-1 and TRBJ2-7, with 10 positions matching TRBD2. Germline V gene lookup returns CDR1 SGHRS and CDR2 YFSETQ. The CDR3 extends over 13 amino acids. The J segment lost 4 bases and the V segment lost 5 bases, leaving 3 bases of the junction unmatched. CDR3 protein: CASRLAGPYEQYF. The DNA for the CDR3 is TGCGCCAGCAGACTAGCGGGGCCGTACGAGCAGTACTTC.

The sample holds many counts of this clonotype. This chain uses TRBV5-1 with TRBJ2-2; TRBD1 matches at 7 bases. Losses at the gene ends were 4 bases for V and 6 bases for J; bases not matched to a gene: 6. This CDR3 has 14 residues. In germline, CDR1 is SGHRS, CDR2 YFSETQ. The CDR3 loop is CASSLLTGAGELFF. For the CDR3, the DNA is TGCGCCAGCAGCCTACTAACAGGGGCCGGGGAGCTGTTTTTT.

This clonotype was observed a handful of times. The chain employs TRBV7-6 and TRBJ2-2; tentatively, D is TRBD2 (5 bases). The V end was cut by 5 bases, the J end by 1 base, with 14 bases between. CDR3 size: 16 residues. Per germline, CDR1 SGHVS and CDR2 FNYEAQ. The CDR3 DNA follows: TGTGCCAGCAGCGGCGTCAGCGGTGGGAACACCGGGGAGCTGTTTTTT. It is translated as CASSGVSGGNTGELFF. Full variable domain (missing parts from reference TRBV7-6 and TRBJ2-2): GAGVSQSPRYKVTKRGQDVALRCDPISGHVSLYWYRQALGQGPEFLTYFNYEAQQDKSGLPNDRFSAERPEGSISTLTIQRTEQRDSAMYRCASSGVSGGNTGELFFGEGSRLTVL.

The genes are TRBV20-1 and TRBJ2-7, with a weak D call TRBD2 (5 bases). V shed 0 bases and J shed 5 bases, with 17 bases lying between them. This CDR3 is 15 amino acids long. Germline lookup yields CDR1 DFQATT and CDR2 SNEGSKA (reference sequence). CDR3 bases: TGCAGTGCTAGAGAGATCGGACTGGGCACGAACGAGCAGTACTTC. It translates to CSAREIGLGTNEQYF.

Ten or more counts support this clonotype. The chain combines TRBV7-9 with TRBJ2-1, with TRBD1 identical over 8 bases. Germline V gives CDR1 SEHNR, CDR2 FQNEAQ (reference sequence). With 5 bases clipped from V and 9 bases from J, the junction kept 12 bases outside the gene matches. The CDR3 loop spans 15 amino acids. DNA for the CDR3: TGTGCCAGCAGCCCCTACGGACAGGGAAGGATTGAGCAGTTCTTC. This codes for CASSPYGQGRIEQFF.

The table lists this clonotype with a few counts. The V gene is TRBV20-1, the J gene TRBJ2-7; the D gene is possibly TRBD2 (6 bases). The germline V gene has CDR1 DFQATT and CDR2 SNEGSKA (reference sequence). The CDR3 spans 12 residues. The CDR3 DNA follows: TGCAAGGTGTCGGGACTTACCTACGAGCAGTACTTC. It is translated as CKVSGLTYEQYF.

This clonotype appeared many times. The chain joins TRBV3-1 to TRBJ2-1; D not certain. The CDR3 covers 15 residues. The germline CDR1 and CDR2 sequences are LGHDT and YNNKEL (reference sequence). Trimming left V 6 bases short and J 1 base short, with 13 bases between. The CDR3 nucleotides are TGTGCCAGCAGTCCTCTTGGATCATCCTACAATGAGCAGTTCTTC. This gives the protein CASSPLGSSYNEQFF.

There are a few counts of this clonotype. This chain links TRBV19 with TRBJ2-1; 10 positions agree with TRBD2. Trimming removed 1 base from V and 7 bases from J; junction bases left unmatched: 4. The CDR3 contains 15 residues. Germline CDR1 reads LNHDA; CDR2 reads SQIVND (reference sequence). CDR3 sequence (DNA): TGTGCCAGTAGTATAGGGCTAGCGGGAGCTAATGAGCAGTTCTTC. Translating it yields CASSIGLAGANEQFF. Supplemented by reference TRBV19 and TRBJ2-1, the full variable domain reads DGGITQSPKYLFRKEGQNVTLSCEQNLNHDAMYWYRQDPGQGLRLIYYSQIVNDFQKGDIAEGYSVSREKKESFPLTVTSAQKNPTAFYLCASSIGLAGANEQFFGPGTRLTVL.

J is TRBJ2-7 and V is TRBV6-1; no clear D gene. The V end lost 6 bases, the J end lost 0 bases, and 12 bases lay between the germline ends. The germline V gene encodes CDR1 MNHNS and CDR2 SASEGT. The CDR3 contains 14 residues. The CDR3 region has the DNA TGTGCCAGCAGGACCCGATCTAGCTCCTACGAGCAGTACTTC. Translated: CASRTRSSSYEQYF.

The chain recombines TRBV6-2 or TRBV6-3 with TRBJ1-2; D is unclear. CDR3 size: 16 residues. CDR1 MNHEY and CDR2 SVGEGT come from the germline V gene. The germline V and J ends were trimmed by 0 bases and 4 bases, with 15 bases remaining between them. The CDR3 DNA reads TGTGCCAGCAGTTACTCGAAGGCACCCCGGGGCTATGGCTACACCTTC. Its translation is CASSYSKAPRGYGYTF.

The chain has TRBV7-2 and TRBJ2-2; 7 bases are a match to TRBD2. This CDR3 is built from 15 residues. The junction had 4 bases not matched to a gene; V was cut back by 1 base and J by 5 bases. Germline CDR1 reads SGHTA; CDR2 reads FQGNSA. CDR3 sequence: CASSLVAGRTGELFF. CDR3 nucleotides: TGTGCCAGCAGCTTAGTAGCGGGTAGAACCGGGGAGCTGTTTTTT.

This clonotype was seen only a few times. The J gene is TRBJ1-5, the V gene TRBV12-3 or TRBV12-4; 8 bases fit TRBD1. After removal of 5 bases from V and 3 bases from J, the junction contained 3 bases not matched to a gene. CDR3 length: 14 amino acids. CDR3 region: CASSAGQVNQPQHF. In DNA, the CDR3 is TGTGCCAGCAGTGCGGGACAGGTCAATCAGCCCCAGCATTTT.

CDR3 loop: CASSWELAGFSGANVLTF. CDR3 nucleotides: TGTGCCAGCAGCTGGGAACTAGCGGGCTTCTCTGGGGCCAACGTCCTGACTTTC. The chain joins TRBV7-8 to TRBJ2-6; 9 nucleotides align to TRBD2. The CDR3 contains 18 residues. Germline CDR1 SGHVS, CDR2 FQNEAQ. V gave up 4 bases and J gave up 0 bases; unmatched junction bases: 7.

The chain recombines TRBV4-3 with TRBJ1-2; D remains ambiguous. Germline lookup yields CDR1 LGHNA and CDR2 YSLEER. The V end was cut by 0 bases, the J end by 5 bases, with 16 bases between. The CDR3 totals 16 residues. CDR3 residues: CASSQDIGREGYGYTF. In DNA, the CDR3 is TGCGCCAGCAGCCAAGATATCGGAAGGGAGGGTTATGGCTACACCTTC.

V gene TRBV27 combines with J gene TRBJ2-3; no firm D call. Germline CDR1 is MNHEY and CDR2 is SMNVEV (reference sequence). This CDR3 has 10 amino acids. V was shortened by 4 bases and J by 14 bases, with 10 bases between the two germline ends. The CDR3 spells CASSSPRGYF. CDR3 in DNA: TGTGCCAGCAGTTCTCCCCGAGGGTATTTT.

Many counts were recorded for this clonotype. Here the CDR3 DNA reads TGCAGTGCAAGCGGGCGGGAGGGCCTAGGGGAGACCCAGTACTTC. This encodes CSASGREGLGETQYF. The chain links TRBV20-1 to TRBJ2-5; TRBD2 matches 9 bases. Germline CDR1 reads DFQATT; CDR2 reads SNEGSKA (reference sequence). V gave up 6 bases and J gave up 5 bases; unmatched junction bases: 13. This CDR3 region has 15 residues.

The chain joins TRBV7-2 to TRBJ2-5, with a tentative D call TRBD2 (6 bases). V lost 5 bases to trimming and J lost 5 bases, with 12 bases between them. Germline assignment: CDR1 SGHTA and CDR2 FQGNSA. The CDR3 totals 13 residues. CDR3 sequence reads: CASSRDFSETQYF. CDR3 DNA: TGTGCCAGCAGCCGGGACTTCTCTGAGACCCAGTACTTC.

This clonotype came up a few times. The chain combines TRBV7-3 with TRBJ2-1; the D gene could be TRBD1 or TRBD2 (7 bases each). Looked up from germline, CDR1 is SGHTA and CDR2 is FQGTGA. The CDR3 loop spans 20 amino acids. With 2 bases removed from V and 0 bases from J, the gap between germline ends came to 23 bases. DNA of the CDR3: TGTGCCAGCAGCTTATCGATAGGGGGCCCTCGGACTAGCTCCTACAATGAGCAGTTCTTC. This translates into CASSLSIGGPRTSSYNEQFF.

The chain recombines TRBV7-8 with TRBJ2-1, with 7 nucleotides matching TRBD1. Germline loops: CDR1 SGHVS, CDR2 FQNEAQ. V lost 5 bases and J lost 0; bases outside the gene matches: 7. The CDR3 is 16 amino acids. CDR3 amino acids: CASSPAGTDSYNEQFF. The CDR3 DNA follows: TGTGCCAGCAGCCCGGCCGGGACAGACTCCTACAATGAGCAGTTCTTC.